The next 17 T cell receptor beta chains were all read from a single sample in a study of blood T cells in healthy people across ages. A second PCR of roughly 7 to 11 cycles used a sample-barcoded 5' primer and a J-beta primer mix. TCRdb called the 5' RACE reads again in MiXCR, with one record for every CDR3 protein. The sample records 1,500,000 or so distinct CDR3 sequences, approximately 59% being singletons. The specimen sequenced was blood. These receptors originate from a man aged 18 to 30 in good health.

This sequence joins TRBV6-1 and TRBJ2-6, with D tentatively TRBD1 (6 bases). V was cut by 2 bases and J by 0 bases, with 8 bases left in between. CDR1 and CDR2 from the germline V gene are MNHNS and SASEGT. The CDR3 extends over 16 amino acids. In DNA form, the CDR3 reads TGTGCCAGCAGTGAACAGGGGCTCTCTGGGGCCAACGTCCTGACTTTC. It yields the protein CASSEQGLSGANVLTF.

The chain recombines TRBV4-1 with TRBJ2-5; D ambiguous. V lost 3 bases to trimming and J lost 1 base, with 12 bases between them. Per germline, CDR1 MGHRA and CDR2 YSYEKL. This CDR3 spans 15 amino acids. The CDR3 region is CASSHPDGIQETQYF. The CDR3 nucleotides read TGCGCCAGCAGCCACCCGGACGGAATCCAAGAGACCCAGTACTTC.

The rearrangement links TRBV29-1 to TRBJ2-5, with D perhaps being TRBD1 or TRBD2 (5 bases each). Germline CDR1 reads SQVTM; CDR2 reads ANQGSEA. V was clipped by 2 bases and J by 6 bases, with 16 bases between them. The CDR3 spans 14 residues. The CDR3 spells CSVEMGPWGKTQYF. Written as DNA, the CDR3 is TGCAGCGTTGAAATGGGACCGTGGGGGAAGACCCAGTACTTC. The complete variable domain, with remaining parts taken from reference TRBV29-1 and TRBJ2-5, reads SAVISQKPSRDICQRGTSLTIQCQVDSQVTMMFWYRQQPGQSLTLIATANQGSEATYESGFVIDKFPISRPNLTFSTLTVSNMSPEDSSIYLCSVEMGPWGKTQYFGPGTRLLVL.

The DNA of the CDR3 is TGTGCCACCAGCAGAGATAAGGGGACAGGGGTCGGCTACACCTTC. Translated, it gives CATSRDKGTGVGYTF. The chain is built from TRBV15 and TRBJ1-2, with 10 nucleotides matching TRBD1. The CDR3 length is 15 residues. The germline V gene encodes CDR1 LNHNV and CDR2 YYDKDF (reference sequence). V was clipped by 0 bases and J by 8 bases; unmatched bases: 6.

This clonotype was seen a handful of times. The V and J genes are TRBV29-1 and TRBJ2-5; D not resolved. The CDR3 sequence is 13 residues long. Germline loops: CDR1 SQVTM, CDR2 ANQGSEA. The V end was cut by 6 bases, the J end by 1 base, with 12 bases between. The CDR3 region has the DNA TGCAGCGTATTCCTCTCTACCCAAGAGACCCAGTACTTC. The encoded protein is CSVFLSTQETQYF.

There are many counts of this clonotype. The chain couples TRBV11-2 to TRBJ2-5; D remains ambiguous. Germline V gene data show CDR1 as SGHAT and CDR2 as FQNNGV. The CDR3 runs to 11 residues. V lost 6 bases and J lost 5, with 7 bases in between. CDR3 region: CASSRRETQYF. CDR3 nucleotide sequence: TGTGCCAGCAGTCGCAGGGAGACCCAGTACTTC.

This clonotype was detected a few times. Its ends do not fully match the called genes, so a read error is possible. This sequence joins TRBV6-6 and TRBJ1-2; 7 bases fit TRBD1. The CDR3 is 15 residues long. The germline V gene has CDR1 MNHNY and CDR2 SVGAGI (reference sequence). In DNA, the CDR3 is TGTGCCAGCAGTCACTCCGGGACAGCTAACTATGGCTACACCTTC. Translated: CASSHSGTANYGYTF.

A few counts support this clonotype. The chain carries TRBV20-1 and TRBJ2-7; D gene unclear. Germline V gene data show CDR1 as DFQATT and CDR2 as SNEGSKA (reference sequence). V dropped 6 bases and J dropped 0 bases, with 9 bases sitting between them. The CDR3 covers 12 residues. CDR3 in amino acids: CSASTNSYEQYF. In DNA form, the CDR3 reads TGCAGTGCATCCACCAACTCCTACGAGCAGTACTTC.

This CDR3 reads CSVFSGGQSSYNEQFF. The CDR3 nucleotides are TGCAGCGTTTTCAGCGGGGGCCAGAGCTCCTACAATGAGCAGTTCTTC. This chain connects TRBV29-1 to TRBJ2-1; 8 bases line up with TRBD2. CDR3 length: 16 residues. Trimming at V came to 5 bases and at J to 0 bases, leaving 9 bases not matched to a gene. Germline assignment: CDR1 SQVTM and CDR2 ANQGSEA.

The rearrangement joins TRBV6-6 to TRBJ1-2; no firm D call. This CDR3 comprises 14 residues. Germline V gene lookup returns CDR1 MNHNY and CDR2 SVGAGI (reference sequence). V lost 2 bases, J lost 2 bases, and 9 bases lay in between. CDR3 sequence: CASSYEVQNYGYTF. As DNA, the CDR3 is TGTGCCAGCAGTTACGAGGTTCAGAACTATGGCTACACCTTC.

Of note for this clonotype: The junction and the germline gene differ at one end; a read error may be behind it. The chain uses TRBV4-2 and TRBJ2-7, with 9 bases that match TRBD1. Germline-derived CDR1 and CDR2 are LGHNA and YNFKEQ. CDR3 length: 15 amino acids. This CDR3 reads CTSSQVGTGPYEQYF. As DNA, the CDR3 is TGTACCAGCAGCCAAGTGGGGACAGGGCCGTACGAGCAGTACTTC.

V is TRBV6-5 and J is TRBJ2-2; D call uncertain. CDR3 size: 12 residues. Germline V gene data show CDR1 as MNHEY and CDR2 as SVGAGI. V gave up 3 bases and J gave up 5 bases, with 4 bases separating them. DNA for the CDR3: TGTGCCAGCAGTTATTTAACCGGGGAGCTGTTTTTT. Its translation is CASSYLTGELFF.

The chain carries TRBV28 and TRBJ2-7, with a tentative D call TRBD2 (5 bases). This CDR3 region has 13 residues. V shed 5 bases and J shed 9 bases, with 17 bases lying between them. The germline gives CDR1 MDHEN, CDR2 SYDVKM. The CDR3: CASSVASRETQYF. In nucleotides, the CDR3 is TGTGCCAGCAGTGTGGCGTCACGGGAAACGCAGTACTTC.

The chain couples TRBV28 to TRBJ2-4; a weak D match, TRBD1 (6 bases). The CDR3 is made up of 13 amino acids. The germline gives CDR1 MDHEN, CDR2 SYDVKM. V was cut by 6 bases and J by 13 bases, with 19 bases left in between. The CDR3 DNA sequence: TGTGCCAGCAGACCGGACAGCAATGATGAGCAGTACTTC. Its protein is CASRPDSNDEQYF.

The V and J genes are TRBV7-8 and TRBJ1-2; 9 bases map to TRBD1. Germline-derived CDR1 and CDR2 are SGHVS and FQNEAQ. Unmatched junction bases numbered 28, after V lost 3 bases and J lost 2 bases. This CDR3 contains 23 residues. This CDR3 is CASSFFPGQGQWRIVRTNYGYTF. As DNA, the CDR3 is TGTGCCAGCAGCTTTTTTCCGGGACAGGGTCAGTGGCGGATCGTACGGACCAACTATGGCTACACCTTC.

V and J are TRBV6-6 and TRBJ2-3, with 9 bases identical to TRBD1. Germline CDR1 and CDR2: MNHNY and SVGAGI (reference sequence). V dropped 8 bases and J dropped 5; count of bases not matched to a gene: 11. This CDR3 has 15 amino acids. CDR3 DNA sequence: TGTGCCAGCCTCATTCGGGGACAGGGAAGAGATACGCAGTATTTT. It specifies CASLIRGQGRDTQYF.

In DNA form, the CDR3 reads TGTGCCAGCAACACAGGGAACGGCTACACCTTC. It yields the protein CASNTGNGYTF. V usage is TRBV6-2 or TRBV6-3 and J usage is TRBJ1-2; TRBD1 is a possible D gene (6 bases). CDR3 length: 11 residues. The germline V and J ends were trimmed by 7 bases and 8 bases, with 11 bases remaining between them. The germline CDR1 and CDR2 sequences are MNHEY and SVGEGT.